This TCR beta chain originates from a study of blood T cell repertoires in COVID-19 (dated by TCRdb to 2018 to 2020). Study-wide context: Samples covering the acute and convalescent phases of COVID-19 were provided by collaborators in the United States, Italy and Spain. The material from the prospective study consisted of cDNA or gDNA derived from T cells, B-cell-depleted T cells, or PBMCs. Subjects who had been exposed to COVID-19, were actively infected with it, or had recovered from it provided the deeply sampled blood TCRbeta repertoires that made up the dataset. The repertoires were made available in a free public database intended to serve as a resource for research on the immune response to SARS-CoV-2. The samples were drawn from two sources: the first 160 participants of the ongoing ImmuneRACE study, and 1,000 to 1,500 subjects contributed by 6 global collaborators. The sample metadata nearly always contained a de-identified subject ID, COVID-19 status, age in years and sex. Where available, HLA class I and class II types were obtained from metadata supplied by the sample provider rather than from assay-based typing. Overall results and qualifications from the work: The amount of clinical and demographic metadata varied by source and participant and was provided uncurated.

Looking up the germline V gene (reference sequence) yields CDR1 MNHNY and CDR2 SVGAGI. Inclusive of the bounding cysteine and phenylalanine, the CDR3 is 15 residues long. The kept DNA is CDR3 alone, 45 bases in frame from the first base. V ends up 7 bases short and J 2 bases short, with an unmatched junction base count of 8. TCRbeta CDR3 regions were amplified from genomic DNA by means of the immunoSEQ Assay, a bias-controlled multiplex PCR. Under the source paper's analysis protocol: Nucleated cell counts per sample were estimated from amplification of reference gene primers within the assay. Sequence reads were collapsed and filtered to measure the absolute abundance of every unique TCRbeta CDR3 rearrangement. For each sample, productive Simpson clonality was calculated by taking the square root of Simpson's diversity index across productive rearrangements. Imported from immuneACCESS, the table was reduced by TCRdb to in-frame sequences with V and J called. These copies leave out some clones; in studies compared against another copy, an unresolved V gene accounts for under half, and the cause of the remainder is not known. V and J calls and clone size are as listed in that table; D and trimming were resolved from the DNA. This sample is represented by about 430,000 clones; about 88% of them were singletons. The biggest ten clones account for less than 1.5% of the sample.

A note on this clone: It has no known antigen specificity. No base quality information exists; no much larger clone differs at one position.

Participants in the prospective study were aged about 18 to 95 years, lived in about two dozen United States geographic areas, and enrolled through a virtual design. In the prospective study, cohorts were assigned on the basis of participant-reported clinical history obtained from a screening survey and a study questionnaire. Exposed participants had been in contact, within 2 weeks of entering the study, with a person who had a PCR-confirmed or clinician-diagnosed case of COVID-19. Mobile phlebotomists in the prospective study collected whole blood, serum and a nasopharyngeal or oropharyngeal swab from every participant. Prospective study participants could optionally give additional blood draws and questionnaires over an approximately 2-month period. Blood samples from the prospective study were shipped frozen or at room temperature prior to DNA extraction.

The chain is assembled from TRBV6-6 and TRBJ1-3, with TRBD1 identical over 7 junction bases. The clonotype was recovered from a woman between 18 and 29 years old who had been exposed to COVID-19. Sequencing was done on a sample of PBMCs or T cells enriched from blood (not recorded which). This receptor has the CDR3 CASTRTGVPGNTIYF. The nucleotide sequence is TGTGCCAGCACACGTACAGGGGTTCCTGGAAACACCATATATTTT.